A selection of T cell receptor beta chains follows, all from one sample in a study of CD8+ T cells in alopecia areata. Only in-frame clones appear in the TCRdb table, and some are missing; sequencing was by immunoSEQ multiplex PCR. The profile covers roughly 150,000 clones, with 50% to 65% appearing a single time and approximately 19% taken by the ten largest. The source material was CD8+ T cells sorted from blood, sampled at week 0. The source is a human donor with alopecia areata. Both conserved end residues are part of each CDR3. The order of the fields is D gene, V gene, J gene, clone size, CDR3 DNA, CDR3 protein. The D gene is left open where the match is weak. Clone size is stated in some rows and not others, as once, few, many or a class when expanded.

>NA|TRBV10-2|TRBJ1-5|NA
TGCGCCAGCTGGGATAGCAATCAGCCCCAGCATTTT
CASWDSNQPQHF
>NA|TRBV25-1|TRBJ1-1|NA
TGTGCCAGCAGTCCCGGGCCGAACACTGAAGCTTTCTTT
CASSPGPNTEAFF
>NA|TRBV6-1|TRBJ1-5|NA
TGTGCCAGCAGACCGGGACCAGCTGGGAATCAGCCCCAGCATTTT
CASRPGPAGNQPQHF
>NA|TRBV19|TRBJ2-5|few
TGTGCCAGTAGTCCGACTAGACAAGAGACCCAGTACTTC
CASSPTRQETQYF
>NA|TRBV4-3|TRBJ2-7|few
TGCGCCAGCAGCCAAGATCGGTCTTCCTACGAGCAGTACTTC
CASSQDRSSYEQYF
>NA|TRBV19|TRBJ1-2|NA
TGTGCCAGTTTCTACACAGGTTCCCCTCTATCAGGCTACACCTTC
CASFYTGSPLSGYTF
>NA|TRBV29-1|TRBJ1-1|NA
TGCAGCGCCAACGTGAACACTGAAGCTTTCTTT
CSANVNTEAFF
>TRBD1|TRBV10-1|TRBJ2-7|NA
TGCGCCAGCACCGTGACAGGGAGCTCCTACGAGCAGTACTTC
CASTVTGSSYEQYF
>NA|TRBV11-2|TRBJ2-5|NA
TGTGCCAGCAGCCCAGCAGCCCGGGAGACCCAGTACTTC
CASSPAARETQYF
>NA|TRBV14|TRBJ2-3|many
TGTGCCAGCAGCCAAGTTGGGGGATCCTTCACAGATACGCAGTATTTT
CASSQVGGSFTDTQYF
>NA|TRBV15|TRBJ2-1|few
TGTGCCACCACCCCGGGGCAGGGCAATGAGCAGTTCTTC
CATTPGQGNEQFF
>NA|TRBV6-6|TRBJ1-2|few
TGTGCCAGCAGTTACAAAGCAAGAGGCGGCTACACCTTC
CASSYKARGGYTF
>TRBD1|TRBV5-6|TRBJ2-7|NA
TGTGCCAGCAGCCCCGGGACAGGGGCCCACGAGCAGTACTTC
CASSPGTGAHEQYF
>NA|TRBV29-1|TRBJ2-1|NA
TGCAGCGTTGAACAGGGAGAGTACAATGAGCAGTTCTTC
CSVEQGEYNEQFF
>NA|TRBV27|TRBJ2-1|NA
TGTGCCAGCAGCCTGACGCGGGCCGAAGGATACAATGAGCAGTTCTTC
CASSLTRAEGYNEQFF
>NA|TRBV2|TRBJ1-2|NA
TGTGCCAGCAGCATTGACCAGGGTACTAACTATGGCTACACCTTC
CASSIDQGTNYGYTF
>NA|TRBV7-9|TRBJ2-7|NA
TGTGCCAGCAGCTTAGGGCAAGGGGGGAGGACGTACGAGCAGTACTTC
CASSLGQGGRTYEQYF
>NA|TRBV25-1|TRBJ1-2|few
TGTGCCAGCAGTGATGGGGGCTACACCTTC
CASSDGGYTF
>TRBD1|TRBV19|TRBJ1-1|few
TGTGCCAGTAGCCGCCCCCGGGACAGGGAAGATGAAGCTTTCTTT
CASSRPRDREDEAFF
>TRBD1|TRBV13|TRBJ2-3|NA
TGTGCCAGCACCTACGGACAGGGGGCGAGGGCAGATACGCAGTATTTT
CASTYGQGARADTQYF
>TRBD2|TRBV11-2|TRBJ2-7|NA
TGTGCCAGCAGCCGCGGGGGATCTTACGAGCAGTACTTC
CASSRGGSYEQYF
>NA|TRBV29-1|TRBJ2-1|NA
TGCAGCGTTTCAGATAGGAGCTCCTACAATGAGCAGTTCTTC
CSVSDRSSYNEQFF
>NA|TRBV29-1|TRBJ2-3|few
TGCAGCGTTGAAGGAGTTGTTGGGGCTAGCACAGATACGCAGTATTTT
CSVEGVVGASTDTQYF
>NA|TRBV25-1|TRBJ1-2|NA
TGTGCCAGCAGTGAGACCGGCTATGGCTACACCTTC
CASSETGYGYTF
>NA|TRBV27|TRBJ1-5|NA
TGTGCCAGCAGCCCCCGGGCCAGTTATAGCAATCAGCCCCAGCATTTT
CASSPRASYSNQPQHF
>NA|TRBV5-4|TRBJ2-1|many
TGTGCCAGCAGCGAATGGGACAGAGGGACTAATGAGCAGTTCTTC
CASSEWDRGTNEQFF
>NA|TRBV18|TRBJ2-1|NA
TGTGCCAGCTCACCAGGAGTTTACAATGAGCAGTTCTTC
CASSPGVYNEQFF
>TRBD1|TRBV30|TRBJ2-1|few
TGTGCCTGGGGGGGACAGAATTACAATGAGCAGTTCTTC
CAWGGQNYNEQFF
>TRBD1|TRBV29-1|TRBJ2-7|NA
TGCAGCGTCAGACAGGGGGCTGGAGAGCAGTACTTC
CSVRQGAGEQYF
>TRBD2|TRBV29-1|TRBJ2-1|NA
TGCAGCGTCGTCGGACTAGCGGGAAATGAGCAGTTCTTC
CSVVGLAGNEQFF
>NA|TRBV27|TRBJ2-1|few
TGTGCCAGCAGTTTAGGAGGGGGCAATGAGCAGTTCTTC
CASSLGGGNEQFF
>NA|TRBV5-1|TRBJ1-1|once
TGCGCCAGCAGCCCTTCCGGGGGACAGAACACTGAAGCTTTCTTT
CASSPSGGQNTEAFF
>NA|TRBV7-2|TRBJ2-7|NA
TGTGCCAGCAGCCCCCGGGGAAACGAGCAGTACTTC
CASSPRGNEQYF
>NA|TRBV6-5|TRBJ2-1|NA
TGTGCCAGCAGTTTAACAGGGAATGAGCAGTTCTTC
CASSLTGNEQFF
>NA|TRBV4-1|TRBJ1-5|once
TGCGCCAGCAGCCTCGGGGGGGGGATACAGCCCCAGCATTTT
CASSLGGGIQPQHF
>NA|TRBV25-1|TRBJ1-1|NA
TGTGCCAGCAGTGTGGGGATGAACACTGAAGCTTTCTTT
CASSVGMNTEAFF
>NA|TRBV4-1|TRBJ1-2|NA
TGCGCCAGCAGCCCGCTACCGGGATATGGCTACACCTTC
CASSPLPGYGYTF
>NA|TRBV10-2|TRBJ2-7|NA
TGCGCCAGCAGTGAGTTAGGGGCCTACGAGCAGTACTTC
CASSELGAYEQYF